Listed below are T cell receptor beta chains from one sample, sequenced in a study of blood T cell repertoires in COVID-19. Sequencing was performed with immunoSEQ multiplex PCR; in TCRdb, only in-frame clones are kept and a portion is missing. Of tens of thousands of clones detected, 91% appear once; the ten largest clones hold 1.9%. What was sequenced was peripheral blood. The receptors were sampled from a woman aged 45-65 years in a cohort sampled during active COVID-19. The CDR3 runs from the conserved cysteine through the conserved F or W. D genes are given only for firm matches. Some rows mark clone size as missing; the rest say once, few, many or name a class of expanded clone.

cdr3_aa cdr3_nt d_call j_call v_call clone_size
CASSLGQGWETQYF TGTGCCAGCAGCTTGGGACAGGGGTGGGAGACCCAGTACTTC TRBD1 TRBJ2-5 TRBV11-2 once
CASSLTGGETQYF TGTGCCAGCAGCTTGACAGGGGGAGAGACCCAGTACTTC TRBD1 TRBJ2-5 TRBV5-5 .
CASSPDRSPTDTQYF TGCGCCAGCAGCCCCGACAGGAGCCCCACAGATACGCAGTATTTT . TRBJ2-3 TRBV5-1 .
CSVDYQGFNEQFF TGCAGCGTTGACTACCAGGGTTTCAATGAGCAGTTCTTC . TRBJ2-1 TRBV29-1 .
CASSRRGGNTEAFF TGTGCCAGCAGCCGAAGAGGTGGGAACACTGAAGCTTTCTTT . TRBJ1-1 TRBV3-1/TRBV3-2 .
CASSVVPGSDTEAFF TGTGCCAGCAGCGTAGTTCCGGGGTCGGACACTGAAGCTTTCTTT . TRBJ1-1 TRBV9 once
CASGRTVQSGYTF TGTGCCAGCGGACGGACAGTCCAATCGGGCTACACCTTC . TRBJ1-2 TRBV28 .
CASSENILGMNTEAFF TGCGCCAGCAGTGAAAATATCCTGGGCATGAACACTGAAGCTTTCTTT . TRBJ1-1 TRBV10-1 .
CASSPGTGTGNTIYF TGTGCCAGCAGCCCCGGGACAGGGACTGGAAACACCATATATTTT TRBD1 TRBJ1-3 TRBV5-5 once
CASSLSGTSGNNEQFF TGTGCCAGCAGCTTATCCGGGACTAGCGGAAACAATGAGCAGTTCTTC TRBD2 TRBJ2-1 TRBV7-2 .
CATRPGLAGSGDTQYF TGTGCCACCCGACCGGGACTAGCAGGGTCGGGGGATACGCAGTATTTT TRBD2 TRBJ2-3 TRBV10-3 .
CASRMREGQQETQYF TGTGCCAGCCGGATGCGGGAGGGCCAACAAGAGACCCAGTACTTC TRBD2 TRBJ2-5 TRBV6-5 .
CASSLEGAGDTQYF TGTGCCAGCAGTTTAGAGGGGGCAGGGGATACGCAGTATTTT TRBD1 TRBJ2-3 TRBV27 .
CASSVEQGGVGLTF TGTGCCAGCAGCGTAGAACAGGGGGGCGTGGGGCTCACCTTC TRBD1 TRBJ1-2 TRBV9 .
CAWNSGRRAGELFF TGTGCCTGGAATTCCGGACGGAGGGCCGGGGAGCTGTTTTTT . TRBJ2-2 TRBV30 .
CASSLAGSYEQYF TGTGCCAGCAGTCTCGCGGGCTCCTACGAGCAGTACTTC . TRBJ2-7 TRBV6-2/TRBV6-3 .
CAWSVGSGRNQPQHF TGTGCCTGGAGTGTAGGGTCAGGGAGGAATCAGCCCCAGCATTTT . TRBJ1-5 TRBV30 .
CASSLQGMGANEQFF TGTGCCAGCAGCCTACAGGGGATGGGGGCCAATGAGCAGTTCTTC TRBD1 TRBJ2-1 TRBV7-9 .
CASSPSPGLGSMFYEQYF TGTGCCAGCAGTCCCTCACCGGGACTTGGGAGTATGTTCTACGAGCAGTACTTC . TRBJ2-7 TRBV28 few
CASSLVGAGPNTGELFF TGTGCCAGCAGCTTAGTCGGGGCGGGGCCGAACACCGGGGAGCTGTTTTTT . TRBJ2-2 TRBV7-2 .
CASSFGTGLSGANVLTF TGTGCCAGCAGCTTCGGGACAGGCCTCTCTGGGGCCAACGTCCTGACTTTC TRBD1 TRBJ2-6 TRBV7-9 .
CASSLARGQTYEQYF TGTGCCAGCAGCTTAGCCAGAGGGCAGACCTACGAGCAGTACTTC . TRBJ2-7 TRBV11-3 .
CASSHAGQGGGYTF TGTGCCAGCAGCCATGCGGGACAGGGAGGCGGCTACACCTTC TRBD1 TRBJ1-2 TRBV3-1/TRBV3-2 .
CSASRSSGQHF TGCAGTGCCTCACGATCAAGCGGCCAGCATTTT . TRBJ1-5 TRBV20-1 .
CASSDSWKTNNEQFF TGTGCCAGCAGTGACTCTTGGAAGACTAACAATGAGCAGTTCTTC . TRBJ2-1 TRBV6-4 .
CASSRKMNTEAFF TGTGCCAGCAGCCGTAAAATGAACACTGAAGCTTTCTTT . TRBJ1-1 TRBV14 .
CATSDLDTHTQYF TGTGCCACCAGTGATTTGGACACTCATACGCAGTATTTT . TRBJ2-3 TRBV24-1 .
CASSLQGADREYF TGTGCCAGCAGTCTACAGGGGGCGGATCGCGAGTACTTC TRBD1 TRBJ2-7 TRBV2 .
CASSIGLAGAWDTQYF TGTGCCAGTAGTATCGGACTAGCGGGAGCATGGGATACGCAGTATTTT TRBD2 TRBJ2-3 TRBV19 .
CASSLGQVRSYNEQFF TGTGCCAGCAGCCTTGGACAGGTCCGCTCCTACAATGAGCAGTTCTTC TRBD1 TRBJ2-1 TRBV7-9 .
CASSPQGQAYEQYF TGTGCCAGCTCACCCCAGGGACAGGCTTACGAGCAGTACTTC TRBD1 TRBJ2-7 TRBV18 .
CASSLKIQGAYNEQFF TGTGCCAGCAGCTTAAAAATACAGGGGGCCTACAATGAGCAGTTCTTC TRBD1 TRBJ2-1 TRBV7-6 .
CASSPFVSGSSGGPYEQYF TGTGCCAGCAGCCCCTTCGTGTCTGGGTCTAGCGGGGGGCCCTACGAGCAGTACTTC TRBD2 TRBJ2-7 TRBV14 few
CASSDIGRGDHEQFF TGTGCCAGCAGTGACATCGGTCGGGGGGATCATGAGCAGTTCTTC TRBD2 TRBJ2-1 TRBV6-4 .
CASSLVTETYEQYF TGTGCCAGCAGTTTAGTGACAGAGACCTACGAGCAGTACTTC . TRBJ2-7 TRBV28 .
CASSPGTGVHYGYTF TGTGCCAGCTCACCTGGGACAGGGGTACACTATGGCTACACCTTC TRBD1 TRBJ1-2 TRBV18 .
CASSLAGREETQYF TGTGCCAGTAGCCTAGCGGGGCGGGAAGAGACCCAGTACTTC TRBD2 TRBJ2-5 TRBV19 .
CASTSTAFSGNTIYF TGTGCCAGCACCTCGACAGCTTTCTCTGGAAACACCATATATTTT . TRBJ1-3 TRBV2 .
CASSRDRADTQYF TGCGCCAGCAGCCGCGACAGGGCCGATACGCAGTATTTT TRBD1 TRBJ2-3 TRBV4-1 .
CATRGRGIGPQHF TGCGCCACCAGGGGTAGGGGGATCGGGCCCCAGCATTTT . TRBJ1-5 TRBV10-2 .
CASSLDGSVVDEQFF TGTGCCAGCAGCTTGGACGGGTCAGTCGTGGATGAGCAGTTCTTC . TRBJ2-1 TRBV5-4 once
CASILGASRGYGYTF TGTGCCAGCATCCTGGGGGCTAGTAGGGGTTATGGCTACACCTTC . TRBJ1-2 TRBV5-6 once
CSATVAGLQFF TGCAGTGCCACGGTAGCGGGACTGCAGTTCTTC TRBD2 TRBJ2-1 TRBV20-1 .
CASSLAGISSGYTF TGTGCCAGCAGCTTGGCCGGGATTTCTAGTGGCTACACCTTC . TRBJ1-2 TRBV7-9 .
CASSPLNEKLFF TGCGCCAGCAGCCCATTGAATGAAAAACTGTTTTTT . TRBJ1-4 TRBV4-1 once
CASSLREAPLHF TGTGCCAGCAGCTTACGGGAAGCCCCCCTCCACTTT . TRBJ1-6 TRBV11-3 .
CASPGQGEGYEQFF TGTGCCAGCCCCGGACAGGGGGAGGGATATGAGCAGTTCTTC TRBD1 TRBJ2-1 TRBV5-8 .
CASSPGTGDSPLHF TGTGCCAGCTCACCTGGGACAGGGGATTCACCCCTCCACTTT TRBD1 TRBJ1-6 TRBV18 once
CASSQATGSSYEQYF TGTGCCAGCAGCCAAGCGACAGGGTCTTCCTACGAGCAGTACTTC TRBD1 TRBJ2-7 TRBV3-1/TRBV3-2 .
CASSLTSGGEAFF TGTGCCAGCAGTTTAACGTCCGGGGGTGAAGCTTTCTTT . TRBJ1-1 TRBV27 .
CASSLGTGASEAFF TGTGCCAGCAGCTTGGGGACAGGGGCATCTGAAGCTTTCTTT TRBD1 TRBJ1-1 TRBV5-5 .
CASSGGAGTGFYEQYF TGCGCCAGCAGTGGGGGGGCCGGGACAGGCTTCTACGAGCAGTACTTC TRBD1 TRBJ2-7 TRBV10-1 .
CASRGGVLTYEQYF TGTGCCAGCAGGGGGGGGGTTCTTACCTACGAGCAGTACTTC TRBD2 TRBJ2-7 TRBV28 .
CASSPRTHIATNEKLFF TGTGCCAGCTCGCCCCGGACACATATTGCAACTAATGAAAAACTGTTTTTT . TRBJ1-4 TRBV18 .
CASSQGTGQGSHEQYF TGTGCCAGCAGCCAGGGGACAGGACAGGGTTCCCACGAGCAGTACTTC TRBD1 TRBJ2-7 TRBV11-3 .
CASSHSGFSTDTQYF TGCGCCAGCAGCCACAGCGGATTTAGCACAGATACGCAGTATTTT . TRBJ2-3 TRBV4-1 .
CAWSGSGGNIQYF TGTGCCTGGAGTGGGTCAGGGGGAAACATTCAGTACTTC TRBD1 TRBJ2-4 TRBV30 .
CASSLPGGNEKLFF TGTGCCAGCAGCTTGCCAGGGGGAAATGAAAAACTGTTTTTT TRBD1 TRBJ1-4 TRBV7-9 .